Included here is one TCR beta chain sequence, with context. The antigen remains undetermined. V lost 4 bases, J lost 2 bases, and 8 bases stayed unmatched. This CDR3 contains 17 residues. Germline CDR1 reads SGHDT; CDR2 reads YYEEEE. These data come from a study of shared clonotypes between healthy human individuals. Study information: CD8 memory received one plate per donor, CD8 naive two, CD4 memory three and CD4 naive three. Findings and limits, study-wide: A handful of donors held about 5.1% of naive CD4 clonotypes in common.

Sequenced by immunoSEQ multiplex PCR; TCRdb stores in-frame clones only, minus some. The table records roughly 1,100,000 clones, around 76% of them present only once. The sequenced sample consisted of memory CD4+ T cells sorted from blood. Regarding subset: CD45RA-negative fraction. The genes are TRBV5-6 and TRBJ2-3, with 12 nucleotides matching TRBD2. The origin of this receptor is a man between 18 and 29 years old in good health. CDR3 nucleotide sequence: TGTGCCAGCAGCGGTTTGACTAGCGGGGGACCCACAGATACGCAGTATTTT. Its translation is CASSGLTSGGPTDTQYF.